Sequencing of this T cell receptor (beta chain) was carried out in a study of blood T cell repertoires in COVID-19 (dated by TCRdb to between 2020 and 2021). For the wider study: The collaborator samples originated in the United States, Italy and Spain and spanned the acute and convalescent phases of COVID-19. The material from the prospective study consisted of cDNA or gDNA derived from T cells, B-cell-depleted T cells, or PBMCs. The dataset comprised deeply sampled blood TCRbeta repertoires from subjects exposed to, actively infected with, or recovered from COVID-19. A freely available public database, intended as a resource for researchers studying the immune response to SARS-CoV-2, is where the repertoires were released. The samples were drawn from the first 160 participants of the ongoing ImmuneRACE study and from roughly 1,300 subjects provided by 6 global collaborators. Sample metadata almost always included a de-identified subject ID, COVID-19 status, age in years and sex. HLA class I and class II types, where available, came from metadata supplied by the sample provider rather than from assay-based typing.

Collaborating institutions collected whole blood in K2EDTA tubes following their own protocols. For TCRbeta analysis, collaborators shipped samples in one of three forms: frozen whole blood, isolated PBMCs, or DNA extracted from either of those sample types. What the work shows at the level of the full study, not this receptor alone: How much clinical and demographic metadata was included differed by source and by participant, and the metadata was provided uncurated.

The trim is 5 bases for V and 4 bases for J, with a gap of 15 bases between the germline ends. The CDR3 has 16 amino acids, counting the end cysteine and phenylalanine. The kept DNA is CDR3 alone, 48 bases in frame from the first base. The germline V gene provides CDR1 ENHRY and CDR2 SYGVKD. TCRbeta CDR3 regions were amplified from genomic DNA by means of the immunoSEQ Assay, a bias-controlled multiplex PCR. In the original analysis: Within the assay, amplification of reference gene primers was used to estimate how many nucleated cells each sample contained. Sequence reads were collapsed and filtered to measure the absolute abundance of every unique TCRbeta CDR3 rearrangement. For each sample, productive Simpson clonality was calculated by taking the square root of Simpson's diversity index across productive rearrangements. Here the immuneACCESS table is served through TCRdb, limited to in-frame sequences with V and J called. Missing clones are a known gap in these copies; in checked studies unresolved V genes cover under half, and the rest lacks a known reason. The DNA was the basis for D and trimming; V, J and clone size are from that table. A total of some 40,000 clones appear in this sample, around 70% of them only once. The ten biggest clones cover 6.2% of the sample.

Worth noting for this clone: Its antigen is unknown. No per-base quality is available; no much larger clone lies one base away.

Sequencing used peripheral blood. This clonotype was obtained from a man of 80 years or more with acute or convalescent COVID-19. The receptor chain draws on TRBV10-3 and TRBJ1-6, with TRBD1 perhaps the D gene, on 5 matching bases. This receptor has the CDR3 CAISSLKQEYNSPLHF. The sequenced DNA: TGTGCCATCAGTTCCTTAAAACAGGAGTATAATTCACCCCTCCACTTT.